This T cell receptor beta chain was sequenced in a study of naive and memory T cell subsets. This clonotype was counted at least ten times. The treatment denotes: skin biopsy from PPD injection site in Mantoux-positive individual. TCR cDNA received a 3' ligated oligonucleotide that carried a UMI. Input was about 1 to 1,100 ng of DNase-treated total RNA without cell sorting. The SP2 primer and nested alpha and beta constant region primers amplified ligated cDNA in four rounds. Blood and skin TCR RNA was reverse transcribed with alpha and beta constant primers. TCRdb redid the calling of the UMI-ligation and nested PCR reads with MiXCR, one entry per CDR3 protein. The sample records under 35,000 distinct CDR3 sequences, approximately 6.7% being singletons. The material was skin, obtained from a tuberculin skin test site. This TCR derives from an adult in good health.

The CDR3 DNA follows: TGCAGCGTTGATTTTTACAATGAGCAGTTCTTC. Translated, it gives CSVDFYNEQFF. This chain links TRBV29-1 with TRBJ2-1; D unclear. Germline loops: CDR1 SQVTM, CDR2 ANQGSEA. Trimming took off 3 bases at V and 4 bases at J, with 4 bases between the two ends. The CDR3 totals 11 residues.